Listed here is a single TCR beta chain. This sample was included in a study of blood T cell repertoires in COVID-19. Produced via immunoSEQ multiplex PCR; TCRdb's table is partial and in-frame only. The sample carries a few hundred thousand clones, about 82% recorded once. Trimming took 4 bases from V and 8 from J; bases not matched to a gene: 6. Germline lookup yields CDR1 MNHEY and CDR2 SVGAGI. The CDR3 runs to 13 residues. This sequence was found in a human donor in a cohort sampled during active COVID-19. Input material: peripheral blood. The V call is TRBV6-5, the J call TRBJ1-2, with 8 bases identical to TRBD1. The CDR3 DNA reads as TGTGCCAGCAGTTCAGGGGGCAGGTTGGGCTACACCTTC. Translating it yields CASSSGGRLGYTF.